The rows below give T cell receptor beta chains drawn from one sample of a study of cytomegalovirus exposure and HLA in healthy donors. TCRdb's copy holds only in-frame clones and misses some; the assay was immunoSEQ multiplex PCR. Of 33,000 or so clones listed, approximately 76% are singletons. Material for sequencing was PBMCs. The receptors originated from a woman aged 25 to 39 in good health and CMV-seropositive. Both conserved end residues are part of each CDR3. The D gene is left open where the match is weak. Size values are once, few and many counts, or a class for expanded clones, and some rows have none.

j_call: TRBJ2-1
cdr3_length: 12
v_call: TRBV10-3
d_call: TRBD2
clone_size: few
cdr3_aa: CSGGSTYNEQFF
cdr3_nt: TGCTCAGGCGGGAGCACCTACAATGAGCAGTTCTTC

j_call: TRBJ1-2
cdr3_length: 19
v_call: TRBV15
d_call: TRBD1
clone_size: few
cdr3_aa: CATSRASSTYRGRDYGYTF
cdr3_nt: TGTGCCACCAGCAGAGCTTCCTCAACTTACAGGGGTAGGGACTATGGCTACACCTTC

j_call: TRBJ1-5
cdr3_length: 11
v_call: TRBV30
d_call: -
clone_size: -
cdr3_aa: CASGSNQPQHF
cdr3_nt: TGTGCCTCAGGTTCCAATCAGCCCCAGCATTTT

j_call: TRBJ1-5
cdr3_length: 14
v_call: TRBV30
d_call: -
clone_size: -
cdr3_aa: CAWSRGGRNQPQHF
cdr3_nt: TGTGCCTGGAGCAGGGGAGGGCGCAATCAGCCCCAGCATTTT

j_call: TRBJ1-1
cdr3_length: 15
v_call: TRBV19
d_call: -
clone_size: medium-sized
cdr3_aa: CASSIGDNPNTEAFF
cdr3_nt: TGTGCCAGTAGTATAGGAGACAACCCGAACACTGAAGCTTTCTTT

j_call: TRBJ2-2
cdr3_length: 16
v_call: TRBV4-1
d_call: TRBD2
clone_size: -
cdr3_aa: CASSPLAGVNTGELFF
cdr3_nt: TGCGCCAGCAGCCCTCTAGCGGGGGTCAACACCGGGGAGCTGTTTTTT

j_call: TRBJ1-1
cdr3_length: 13
v_call: TRBV18
d_call: TRBD1
clone_size: -
cdr3_aa: CASSPVQGTEAFF
cdr3_nt: TGTGCCAGCTCCCCCGTACAGGGGACTGAAGCTTTCTTT

j_call: TRBJ1-1
cdr3_length: 15
v_call: TRBV5-1
d_call: -
clone_size: -
cdr3_aa: CASTAAGLRMDEAFF
cdr3_nt: TGCGCCAGCACCGCCGCGGGACTGCGAATGGATGAAGCTTTCTTT

j_call: TRBJ1-1
cdr3_length: 13
v_call: TRBV6-1
d_call: -
clone_size: few
cdr3_aa: CASTRGGNTEAFF
cdr3_nt: TGTGCCAGCACCAGAGGGGGGAACACTGAAGCTTTCTTT

j_call: TRBJ1-1
cdr3_length: 15
v_call: TRBV27
d_call: TRBD1
clone_size: -
cdr3_aa: CASSTRQGASRVAFF
cdr3_nt: TGTGCCAGCAGTACTCGACAGGGGGCAAGTCGAGTAGCTTTCTTT

j_call: TRBJ1-5
cdr3_length: 13
v_call: TRBV19
d_call: -
clone_size: -
cdr3_aa: CASSIQRNQPQHF
cdr3_nt: TGTGCCAGTAGTATTCAGCGAAATCAGCCCCAGCATTTT

j_call: TRBJ2-1
cdr3_length: 17
v_call: TRBV28
d_call: -
clone_size: -
cdr3_aa: CASSLRFGQGLGNEQFF
cdr3_nt: TGTGCCAGCAGTTTACGGTTTGGGCAGGGCCTCGGCAATGAGCAGTTCTTC

j_call: TRBJ1-2
cdr3_length: 15
v_call: TRBV28
d_call: -
clone_size: -
cdr3_aa: CSSSLRTGPFYGYTF
cdr3_nt: TGTTCCAGCAGTTTACGTACAGGGCCCTTCTATGGCTACACCTTC

j_call: TRBJ1-4
cdr3_length: 15
v_call: TRBV2
d_call: -
clone_size: -
cdr3_aa: CASSEAGVFNEKLFF
cdr3_nt: TGTGCCAGCAGTGAAGCGGGAGTCTTTAATGAAAAACTGTTTTTT

j_call: TRBJ1-6
cdr3_length: 15
v_call: TRBV6-1
d_call: -
clone_size: -
cdr3_aa: CASSETLAYNSPLHF
cdr3_nt: TGTGCCAGCAGTGAAACGCTCGCGTATAATTCACCCCTCCACTTT

j_call: TRBJ2-7
cdr3_length: 13
v_call: TRBV27
d_call: TRBD1
clone_size: -
cdr3_aa: CASSFTGAGEQYF
cdr3_nt: TGTGCCAGCAGTTTCACAGGGGCGGGCGAGCAGTACTTC

j_call: TRBJ2-3
cdr3_length: 14
v_call: TRBV30
d_call: TRBD2
clone_size: -
cdr3_aa: CAWSPLASTDTQYF
cdr3_nt: TGTGCCTGGAGCCCACTAGCGAGCACAGATACGCAGTATTTT

j_call: TRBJ1-4
cdr3_length: 12
v_call: TRBV19
d_call: -
clone_size: -
cdr3_aa: CASSGQEEKLFF
cdr3_nt: TGTGCCAGTAGTGGACAAGAGGAAAAACTGTTTTTT

j_call: TRBJ2-1
cdr3_length: 16
v_call: TRBV15
d_call: TRBD2
clone_size: -
cdr3_aa: CATKYREGLYYNEQFF
cdr3_nt: TGTGCCACCAAGTACCGGGAGGGACTCTACTACAATGAGCAGTTCTTC

j_call: TRBJ1-2
cdr3_length: 10
v_call: TRBV20-1
d_call: -
clone_size: -
cdr3_aa: CSQTGDGYTF
cdr3_nt: TGCAGTCAAACCGGGGATGGCTACACCTTC

j_call: TRBJ2-5
cdr3_length: 13
v_call: TRBV5-1
d_call: -
clone_size: -
cdr3_aa: CASSQGLKETQYF
cdr3_nt: TGCGCCAGCAGCCAGGGACTTAAAGAGACCCAGTACTTC

j_call: TRBJ1-2
cdr3_length: 13
v_call: TRBV2
d_call: -
clone_size: few
cdr3_aa: CASMPGVGYGYTF
cdr3_nt: TGTGCCAGCATGCCAGGGGTTGGATATGGCTACACCTTC

j_call: TRBJ2-5
cdr3_length: 16
v_call: TRBV7-6
d_call: TRBD2
clone_size: -
cdr3_aa: CASSFSPSGGKETQYF
cdr3_nt: TGTGCCAGCAGCTTTTCCCCTAGCGGGGGGAAAGAGACCCAGTACTTC

j_call: TRBJ1-2
cdr3_length: 14
v_call: TRBV5-1
d_call: -
clone_size: -
cdr3_aa: CASSKDFRSYGYTF
cdr3_nt: TGCGCCAGCTCCAAGGACTTTAGGAGCTATGGCTACACCTTC

j_call: TRBJ1-1
cdr3_length: 14
v_call: TRBV28
d_call: TRBD1
clone_size: -
cdr3_aa: CASSPGQARTEAFF
cdr3_nt: TGTGCCAGCAGTCCTGGACAGGCGCGCACTGAAGCTTTCTTT

j_call: TRBJ2-2
cdr3_length: 17
v_call: TRBV5-1
d_call: -
clone_size: -
cdr3_aa: CASRASSLGANTGELFF
cdr3_nt: TGCGCCAGCAGGGCCTCCAGTCTTGGTGCGAACACCGGGGAGCTGTTTTTT

j_call: TRBJ1-1
cdr3_length: 16
v_call: TRBV6-5
d_call: TRBD1
clone_size: -
cdr3_aa: CASSSPPGTDPLRAFF
cdr3_nt: TGTGCCAGCAGTTCCCCCCCCGGGACAGACCCTCTGAGGGCTTTCTTT

j_call: TRBJ2-3
cdr3_length: 17
v_call: TRBV15
d_call: -
clone_size: -
cdr3_aa: CATSRGSGSLWGDTQYF
cdr3_nt: TGTGCCACCAGCAGGGGATCGGGGTCGCTATGGGGAGATACGCAGTATTTT

j_call: TRBJ1-5
cdr3_length: 13
v_call: TRBV19
d_call: -
clone_size: -
cdr3_aa: CASTGATDQPQHF
cdr3_nt: TGTGCCAGTACAGGAGCGACAGATCAGCCCCAGCATTTT

j_call: TRBJ1-5
cdr3_length: 16
v_call: TRBV5-6
d_call: -
clone_size: -
cdr3_aa: CASSFQGSTSNQPQHF
cdr3_nt: TGTGCCAGCAGCTTCCAGGGGTCGACAAGCAATCAGCCCCAGCATTTT

j_call: TRBJ1-2
cdr3_length: 14
v_call: TRBV27
d_call: TRBD1
clone_size: few
cdr3_aa: CASSLGTANYGYTF
cdr3_nt: TGTGCCAGCAGCCTCGGGACAGCTAACTATGGCTACACCTTC

j_call: TRBJ2-3
cdr3_length: 14
v_call: TRBV11-2
d_call: -
clone_size: -
cdr3_aa: CASSDYRSTDTQYF
cdr3_nt: TGTGCCAGCTCCGACTACCGAAGCACAGATACGCAGTATTTT

j_call: TRBJ1-4
cdr3_length: 14
v_call: TRBV6-5
d_call: TRBD1
clone_size: -
cdr3_aa: CASSGTGTGEKLFF
cdr3_nt: TGTGCCAGCAGTGGGACAGGGACAGGTGAAAAACTGTTTTTT

j_call: TRBJ1-1
cdr3_length: 14
v_call: TRBV4-1
d_call: -
clone_size: -
cdr3_aa: CASSQDQRNTEAFF
cdr3_nt: TGCGCCAGCAGCCAAGATCAGCGGAACACTGAAGCTTTCTTT

j_call: TRBJ2-2
cdr3_length: 16
v_call: TRBV6-6
d_call: TRBD2
clone_size: -
cdr3_aa: CASRPGTSGRAGELFF
cdr3_nt: TGTGCCAGCAGACCCGGGACTAGCGGGAGGGCCGGGGAGCTGTTTTTT

j_call: TRBJ1-2
cdr3_length: 15
v_call: TRBV19
d_call: -
clone_size: -
cdr3_aa: CASSIAADSWWGYTF
cdr3_nt: TGTGCCAGTAGTATAGCCGCGGACAGCTGGTGGGGCTACACCTTC

j_call: TRBJ2-2
cdr3_length: 16
v_call: TRBV4-1
d_call: -
clone_size: -
cdr3_aa: CASSLQQGVGSGELFF
cdr3_nt: TGCGCCAGCAGCCTCCAACAGGGTGTCGGATCCGGGGAGCTGTTTTTT

j_call: TRBJ2-3
cdr3_length: 14
v_call: TRBV10-1
d_call: TRBD1
clone_size: -
cdr3_aa: CASGTGSPWDTQYF
cdr3_nt: TGCGCCAGCGGGACAGGGTCCCCTTGGGATACGCAGTATTTT

j_call: TRBJ2-7
cdr3_length: 11
v_call: TRBV20-1
d_call: -
clone_size: -
cdr3_aa: CSAAGTYEQYF
cdr3_nt: TGCAGTGCTGCGGGGACCTACGAGCAGTACTTC

j_call: TRBJ1-4
cdr3_length: 15
v_call: TRBV6-5
d_call: -
clone_size: few
cdr3_aa: CASSYSAREGEKLFF
cdr3_nt: TGTGCCAGCAGTTACTCGGCCAGGGAGGGTGAAAAACTGTTTTTT

j_call: TRBJ2-1
cdr3_length: 16
v_call: TRBV28
d_call: TRBD2
clone_size: -
cdr3_aa: CASSHLGLAGVNEQFF
cdr3_nt: TGTGCCAGCAGTCACCTGGGACTAGCGGGAGTCAATGAGCAGTTCTTC

j_call: TRBJ1-2
cdr3_length: 11
v_call: TRBV20-1
d_call: -
clone_size: -
cdr3_aa: CSAPGGFGYTF
cdr3_nt: TGCAGTGCTCCGGGTGGTTTTGGCTACACCTTC

j_call: TRBJ2-1
cdr3_length: 15
v_call: TRBV7-9
d_call: -
clone_size: -
cdr3_aa: CASSPGDPSYNEQFF
cdr3_nt: TGTGCCAGCAGCCCGGGGGATCCCTCCTACAATGAGCAGTTCTTC

j_call: TRBJ2-7
cdr3_length: 13
v_call: TRBV28
d_call: -
clone_size: -
cdr3_aa: CASASVRAYEQYF
cdr3_nt: TGTGCCAGCGCCTCGGTTCGGGCCTACGAGCAGTACTTC

j_call: TRBJ1-1
cdr3_length: 13
v_call: TRBV6-1
d_call: -
clone_size: -
cdr3_aa: CASSERTTFEAFF
cdr3_nt: TGTGCCAGCAGTGAACGGACAACCTTCGAAGCTTTCTTT

j_call: TRBJ1-2
cdr3_length: 13
v_call: TRBV27
d_call: -
clone_size: once
cdr3_aa: CASSLQGNYGYPF
cdr3_nt: TGTGCCAGCAGTTTACAGGGTAACTATGGCTACCCCTTC

j_call: TRBJ2-3
cdr3_length: 18
v_call: TRBV5-1
d_call: TRBD1
clone_size: few
cdr3_aa: CASRRPGQGMKGTDTQYF
cdr3_nt: TGCGCCAGCAGGCGACCGGGACAGGGGATGAAGGGGACAGATACGCAGTATTTT

j_call: TRBJ1-1
cdr3_length: 12
v_call: TRBV28
d_call: -
clone_size: -
cdr3_aa: CASSADGGLAFF
cdr3_nt: TGTGCCAGCAGTGCGGACGGGGGACTGGCTTTCTTT

j_call: TRBJ2-1
cdr3_length: 11
v_call: TRBV10-2
d_call: -
clone_size: -
cdr3_aa: CASSGVNEQFF
cdr3_nt: TGCGCCAGCAGTGGAGTCAATGAGCAGTTCTTC

j_call: TRBJ2-5
cdr3_length: 13
v_call: TRBV7-3
d_call: -
clone_size: once
cdr3_aa: CASSTDSGGAQYF
cdr3_nt: TGTGCCAGCAGCACCGACAGTGGTGGGGCCCAGTACTTC

j_call: TRBJ1-3
cdr3_length: 13
v_call: TRBV27
d_call: -
clone_size: -
cdr3_aa: CASRQGGGNTIYF
cdr3_nt: TGTGCCAGCAGGCAGGGAGGTGGAAACACCATATATTTT

j_call: TRBJ1-1
cdr3_length: 13
v_call: TRBV6-6
d_call: -
clone_size: few
cdr3_aa: CASIWTGRTEAFF
cdr3_nt: TGTGCCAGCATCTGGACGGGGAGGACTGAAGCTTTCTTT

j_call: TRBJ2-1
cdr3_length: 17
v_call: TRBV28
d_call: -
clone_size: -
cdr3_aa: CASSSGLQGQLYNEQFF
cdr3_nt: TGTGCCAGCAGTTCCGGTCTACAGGGACAACTGTACAATGAGCAGTTCTTC

j_call: TRBJ2-2
cdr3_length: 16
v_call: TRBV2
d_call: TRBD1
clone_size: -
cdr3_aa: CASRDPGTVDPGELFF
cdr3_nt: TGTGCCAGCAGGGACCCCGGGACAGTTGACCCCGGGGAGCTGTTTTTT

j_call: TRBJ1-2
cdr3_length: 15
v_call: TRBV15
d_call: -
clone_size: -
cdr3_aa: CATSRDFRDPYGYTF
cdr3_nt: TGTGCCACCAGCAGAGATTTCAGGGATCCTTACGGCTACACCTTC

j_call: TRBJ1-4
cdr3_length: 17
v_call: TRBV6-1
d_call: -
clone_size: few
cdr3_aa: CASSVRGGVMTNEKLFF
cdr3_nt: TGTGCCAGCAGTGTAAGGGGGGGGGTCATGACTAATGAAAAACTGTTTTTT

j_call: TRBJ1-4
cdr3_length: 15
v_call: TRBV11-2
d_call: -
clone_size: -
cdr3_aa: CASSLDRARVEKLFF
cdr3_nt: TGTGCCAGCAGCTTAGACAGGGCGCGAGTCGAAAAACTGTTTTTT

j_call: TRBJ1-2
cdr3_length: 15
v_call: TRBV10-1
d_call: -
clone_size: -
cdr3_aa: CASRGRPGTGFGYTF
cdr3_nt: TGCGCCAGCAGGGGTCGGCCTGGAACGGGTTTTGGCTACACCTTC